The 24 T cell receptor beta chains given below trace back to one sample, sequenced in a study of HIV-infected patients and healthy controls. From the 5' RACE reads, TCRdb called clonotypes with MiXCR, one entry per CDR3 protein. The repertoire holds tens of thousands of distinct CDR3 sequences, with 15% to 20% as singletons. Material: CD4+ T cells from blood. These receptors were taken from a human donor in good health.

This clonotype was detected a few times. The chain is built from TRBV29-1 and TRBJ2-5; tentatively, D is TRBD2 (5 bases). This CDR3 is 13 amino acids long. Trimming took 7 bases from V and 2 from J, leaving 14 bases between them. Germline V gene data show CDR1 as SQVTM and CDR2 as ANQGSEA. CDR3 sequence reads: CSAEASTQETQYF. CDR3 in DNA: TGCAGCGCTGAGGCTAGCACACAAGAGACCCAGTACTTC.

This clonotype has at least ten counts. V usage is TRBV6-2 or TRBV6-3 and J usage is TRBJ2-1; D is ambiguous. The CDR3 runs 10 residues. The V gene lost 6 bases and the J gene lost 5 bases, with 2 bases spanning the gap. Germline CDR1 reads MNHEY; CDR2 reads SVGEGT. CDR3 amino acids: CASRDNEQFF. The CDR3 DNA reads TGTGCCAGCAGGGACAATGAGCAGTTCTTC.

The chain uses TRBV18 and TRBJ2-3; no clear D gene. Looked up from germline, CDR1 is KGHSH and CDR2 is LQKENI. The CDR3 is 13 amino acids. Trimming shortened V by 6 bases and J by 3 bases, and 10 bases separated the two germline ends. The CDR3: CASSPPNTDTQYF. The CDR3 DNA is TGTGCCAGCTCCCCTCCGAATACAGATACGCAGTATTTT.

J is TRBJ2-7 and V is TRBV6-2 or TRBV6-3; the D gene could be TRBD1 or TRBD2 (6 bases each). Germline V gene data show CDR1 as MNHEY and CDR2 as SVGEGT. V was cut by 10 bases and J by 0 bases, with 19 bases left in between. This CDR3 is 15 amino acids long. In DNA, the CDR3 is TGTGCCACCAAGAGGGGGGCTCCCGTCTCCTACGAGCAGTACTTC. Protein product: CATKRGAPVSYEQYF.

This clonotype was detected ten times or more. The chain employs TRBV4-3 and TRBJ1-4; 7 bases fit TRBD1. With V trimmed by 3 bases and J by 2 bases, 3 bases remained unmatched. The CDR3 is 15 residues long. Germline V gene lookup returns CDR1 LGHNA and CDR2 YSLEER. The CDR3 DNA is TGCGCCAGCAGCCAGAACAGGGGTACTAATGAAAAACTGTTTTTT. Its translation: CASSQNRGTNEKLFF.

The CDR3 sequence: CASSSGSSLGTQYF. For the CDR3, the DNA is TGTGCCAGCAGCTCCGGATCCTCCCTGGGTACGCAGTATTTT. The chain employs TRBV7-3 and TRBJ2-3; D is undetermined. V lost 4 bases to trimming and J lost 8 bases, with 16 bases between them. The V gene's germline CDR1 is SGHTA and CDR2 FQGTGA. The length of the CDR3 is 14 residues.

The gene calls are TRBV24-1 and TRBJ1-2; the D gene is possibly TRBD1 (5 bases). The V gene's germline CDR1 is KGHDR and CDR2 SFDVKD. With 5 bases removed from V and 1 base from J, the gap between germline ends came to 10 bases. This CDR3 is built from 14 residues. The CDR3 is CATSASGVNYGYTF. The DNA for the CDR3 is TGTGCCACCAGTGCATCGGGGGTTAACTATGGCTACACCTTC.

This clonotype came up a few times. This chain joins TRBV4-2 and TRBJ1-1; 7 bases align to TRBD1. The trim removed 4 bases at V and 5 bases at J, leaving 13 bases unmatched. CDR1 is LGHNA and CDR2 is YNFKEQ in the germline V gene. The CDR3 covers 16 residues. The CDR3 here is CASSPLIKTGRTEAFF. DNA for the CDR3: TGTGCCAGCAGCCCACTAATAAAGACAGGGAGAACTGAAGCTTTCTTT.

This sequence joins TRBV9 and TRBJ2-5; D is possibly TRBD2 (5 bases). Trimming cost V 0 bases and J 4 bases, with 13 bases left between them. There are 15 residues in the CDR3. CDR1 SGDLS and CDR2 YYNGEE come from the germline V gene. The CDR3 spells CASSVATGLLETQYF. The CDR3 DNA reads TGTGCCAGCAGCGTAGCTACGGGGTTACTAGAGACCCAGTACTTC.

This clonotype was found many times. V is TRBV12-3 or TRBV12-4 and J is TRBJ1-4; tentative D call: TRBD1 (5 bases). This CDR3 is 13 amino acids long. The ends were cut back, 4 bases at V and 8 bases at J, with 11 bases in the middle. The CDR3 DNA is TGTGCCAGCAGTTACAGGATGGGGGAAAAACTGTTTTTT. This translates into CASSYRMGEKLFF.

There are a few counts of this clonotype. The chain uses TRBV24-1 and TRBJ2-2; D assignment may be TRBD1 or TRBD2 (5 bases each). The V and J ends lost 9 bases and 0 bases respectively, with 7 bases between them. CDR1 is KGHDR, CDR2 SFDVKD, per germline. This CDR3 is built from 13 residues. The CDR3 reads CATGTPNTGELFF. CDR3 DNA sequence: TGTGCCACCGGGACCCCGAACACCGGGGAGCTGTTTTTT.

In its sample, this clonotype was seen many times. The rearrangement links TRBV7-2 to TRBJ2-7; D ambiguous. The V gene lost 8 bases and the J gene lost 2 bases, with 19 bases spanning the gap. The CDR3 runs 15 residues. Germline V gives CDR1 SGHTA, CDR2 FQGNSA. CDR3: CASRLRNHYAYEQYF. The CDR3 DNA reads as TGTGCCAGCCGCCTTCGGAACCACTACGCCTACGAGCAGTACTTC.

This clonotype was detected a few times. The chain uses TRBV4-3 and TRBJ2-1, with 9 bases matching TRBD1. Germline lookup yields CDR1 LGHNA and CDR2 YSLEER. Losses at the gene ends were 2 bases for V and 4 bases for J; bases not matched to a gene: 6. The CDR3 totals 16 residues. The CDR3 protein is CASSQSYGQGYNEQFF. CDR3 DNA: TGCGCCAGCAGCCAAAGTTACGGACAGGGGTACAATGAGCAGTTCTTC.

A few counts support this clonotype. This chain links TRBV7-3 with TRBJ1-2; D unresolved. The V gene lost 1 base and the J gene lost 4 bases, with 13 bases spanning the gap. The CDR3 extends over 15 amino acids. Germline CDR1 reads SGHTA; CDR2 reads FQGTGA. The CDR3 sequence: CASSLSGGQAYGYTF. DNA for the CDR3: TGTGCCAGCAGCTTAAGCGGTGGCCAGGCCTATGGCTACACCTTC.

The rearrangement joins TRBV7-2 to TRBJ2-5; D unclear. The germline gives CDR1 SGHTA, CDR2 FQGNSA. This CDR3 region has 15 residues. V lost 5 bases and J lost 2, with 15 bases in between. The CDR3 coding sequence is TGTGCCAGCAGCCCGCCGTTGAGGCTTCAAGAGACCCAGTACTTC. Translating gives CASSPPLRLQETQYF.

Turning to this clonotype: At one of its ends the junction is not consistent with the germline gene, which may arise from a read error. This sequence joins TRBV20-1 and TRBJ2-3; D is undetermined. Germline V gene sequence: CDR1 DFQATT, CDR2 SNEGSKA (reference sequence). The CDR3 spans 13 residues. The DNA of the CDR3 is TGCAGTGCTAGAGTGGACCGCACCGATACGCAGTATTTT. Translating it yields CSARVDRTDTQYF.

The J gene is TRBJ2-7, the V gene TRBV21-1. TRBV21-1 is listed as a pseudogene. The CDR3 runs to 13 residues. The CDR3 spells CARPAIGSYEQYF. In DNA, the CDR3 is TGTGCCAGGCCAGCGATCGGCTCCTACGAGCAGTACTTC.

This clonotype occurred a few times. The chain couples TRBV19 to TRBJ1-2; D remains unclear. Germline V gene lookup returns CDR1 LNHDA and CDR2 SQIVND (reference sequence). This CDR3 comprises 15 residues. Between the trimmed V and J ends, which lost 5 bases and 3 bases, there was a span of 16 bases. CDR3 residues: CASSRRRGVDYGYTF. CDR3 in DNA: TGTGCCAGTAGTCGTAGGCGGGGAGTTGACTATGGCTACACCTTC.

This clonotype qualifies as medium-sized. This chain joins TRBV28 and TRBJ1-5, with D possibly matching TRBD1 (6 bases). Trimming pared 5 bases from V and 6 bases from J, leaving 20 bases between. CDR3 length equals 16 residues. The germline CDR1 and CDR2 sequences are MDHEN and SYDVKM. As DNA, the CDR3 is TGTGCCAGCAGTCTCCCCCCGGGGGCGGGCGGTCAGCCCCAGCATTTT. Translated: CASSLPPGAGGQPQHF.

The chain links TRBV7-6 to TRBJ2-3; D may match TRBD1 or TRBD2 (5 bases each). Looked up from germline, CDR1 is SGHVS and CDR2 is FNYEAQ. This CDR3 contains 14 residues. V gave up 5 bases and J gave up 5 bases, with 14 bases separating them. For the CDR3, the DNA is TGTGCCAGCAGCATGGGGGTGCCGCGAGATACGCAGTATTTT. This encodes CASSMGVPRDTQYF. The complete variable domain, with remaining parts taken from reference TRBV7-6 and TRBJ2-3, reads GAGVSQSPRYKVTKRGQDVALRCDPISGHVSLYWYRQALGQGPEFLTYFNYEAQQDKSGLPNDRFSAERPEGSISTLTIQRTEQRDSAMYRCASSMGVPRDTQYFGPGTRLTVL.

This clonotype was counted a few times. The chain links TRBV6-2 or TRBV6-3 to TRBJ2-1, with D unresolved. The germline V gene has CDR1 MNHEY and CDR2 SVGEGT. The CDR3 consists of 12 residues. V lost 6 bases to trimming and J lost 13 bases, with 16 bases between them. The CDR3 sequence is CASSLETPNQFF. Here the CDR3 DNA reads TGTGCCAGCAGCCTGGAAACTCCGAACCAGTTCTTC.

At least ten counts were recorded for this clonotype. The chain couples TRBV5-1 to TRBJ2-1; 14 bases map to TRBD2. The CDR3 is made up of 15 amino acids. Looked up from germline, CDR1 is SGHRS and CDR2 is YFSETQ. Trimming at V came to 0 bases and at J to 10 bases, leaving 3 bases not matched to a gene. This chain's CDR3 is CASSLGGLAGEEQFF. CDR3 DNA sequence: TGCGCCAGCAGCTTGGGGGGACTAGCGGGAGAGGAGCAGTTCTTC.

This clonotype occurred a few times. The chain has TRBV18 and TRBJ2-7; TRBD1 agrees at 9 bases. Per germline, CDR1 KGHSH and CDR2 LQKENI. Trimming removed 4 bases from V and 3 bases from J; junction bases left unmatched: 7. CDR3 length: 15 amino acids. The CDR3 region has the DNA TGTGCCAGCTCACTCCCGGGACAGGGCGGCTACGAGCAGTACTTC. Its protein product is CASSLPGQGGYEQYF.

This chain joins TRBV20-1 and TRBJ1-1; D is uncertain. There are 13 residues in the CDR3. The germline V gene encodes CDR1 DFQATT and CDR2 SNEGSKA (reference sequence). Trimming left V 0 bases short and J 7 bases short, with 12 bases between. The CDR3 bases are TGCAGTGCTAGAGATGTAAAGAGAAATGAAGCTTTCTTT. It encodes CSARDVKRNEAFF.